This TCR beta chain stems from a study of identical twins. TCRdb passed the 5' RACE reads through MiXCR, listing each CDR3 protein once. The sample gives about 520,000 distinct CDR3 sequences, approximately 22% of which show up once; approximately 0.95% is in the top ten. Germline V gives CDR1 MNHEY, CDR2 SVGAGI. The CDR3 is 13 residues long. The V segment lost 2 bases and the J segment 6 bases; nucleotides outside the gene matches: 4. The sample holds many counts of this clonotype. This same sample was also part of a study on T cells expressing NK-cell markers.

This chain links TRBV6-5 with TRBJ2-7, with 7 bases lining up with TRBD2. The sequenced sample was CD4+ T cells sorted from blood. This sequence originates from a woman under 30 in good health. The CDR3 DNA is TGTGCCAGCAGTTACGGGGGGGGAAGCGAGCAGTACTTC. It specifies CASSYGGGSEQYF.